The clone carrying this TCR beta chain came up once. Its antigen is undetermined. Clones were sequenced by immunoSEQ multiplex PCR, and TCRdb holds only the in-frame ones, with some missing. The repertoire consists of about 100,000 clones, with about 86% occurring once and the leading ten covering less than 3.5%. The ends were cut back, 4 bases at V and 0 bases at J, with 15 bases in the middle. The CDR3 length is 17 residues. Germline CDR1 reads KGHDR; CDR2 reads SFDVKD. These data originate in a study of T cell responses to AZD1222 COVID-19 vaccine. Study-wide findings and caveats: White British donors predominated, females outnumbered males, and clonal diversity was possibly underestimated. Distributed over spike, vaccine-associated CD4 TCRs predominated at 160-218 and 743-854. Nearly half of spike-specific TCRs reportedly target variant regions that are unmutated in the B.1.351 and B.1.1.7 variants. In all cases, repertoires were sampled only after the peak T cell response.

This receptor was obtained from an adult in good health. The chain joins TRBV24-1 to TRBJ1-5; possible D gene TRBD1, 6 bases. This specimen was peripheral blood, taken on day 0 of AZD1222 vaccination. The CDR3 loop reads CATSEAQDSYSNQPQHF. CDR3 nucleotide sequence: TGTGCCACCAGTGAAGCACAGGACAGCTATAGCAATCAGCCCCAGCATTTT.